Each of the 27 T cell receptor beta chains below was sequenced from the same sample in a study of blood T cell repertoires in COVID-19. Only in-frame clones appear in the TCRdb table, and some are missing; sequencing was by immunoSEQ multiplex PCR. The sample lists some 250,000 clones, 91% occurring once. The sample taken for sequencing was PBMCs or T cells enriched from blood (not recorded which). Receptors were obtained from a human donor in a cohort exposed to, infected with or recovered from COVID-19 (not recorded which). The donor label of this sample is uncertain.

This clone was counted once. The chain has TRBV10-3 and TRBJ2-2; 9 nucleotides agree with TRBD1. Looked up from germline, CDR1 is ENHRY and CDR2 is SYGVKD. There are 18 residues in the CDR3. V was pared by 7 bases and J by 0 bases, with 12 bases of the junction left unmatched. Here the CDR3 reads CAITRNPGQGSNTGELFF. DNA of the CDR3: TGTGCCATCACACGGAATCCGGGACAGGGATCGAACACCGGGGAGCTGTTTTTT.

The rearrangement links TRBV6-5 to TRBJ1-1; D remains unclear. Germline CDR1 is MNHEY and CDR2 is SVGAGI. The CDR3 covers 14 residues. Trimming pared 4 bases from V and 0 bases from J, leaving 9 bases between. The chain's CDR3 is CASSSTLMNTEAFF. The CDR3, as DNA: TGTGCCAGCAGTTCGACACTCATGAACACTGAAGCTTTCTTT.

V gene TRBV27 combines with J gene TRBJ1-3, with D tentatively TRBD1 (6 bases). The CDR3 spans 15 residues. Per germline, CDR1 MNHEY and CDR2 SMNVEV (reference sequence). Between the trimmed V and J ends, which lost 5 bases and 4 bases, there was a span of 15 bases. The CDR3 is CASSARGGGGNTIYF. The CDR3 coding sequence is TGTGCCAGCAGTGCCAGAGGGGGGGGCGGAAACACCATATATTTT.

This clone was observed once. This chain joins TRBV5-1 and TRBJ2-1, with TRBD1 matching 10 bases. This CDR3 spans 17 amino acids. Germline CDR1 SGHRS, CDR2 YFSETQ. V trimming: 3 bases; J trimming: 7 bases; junction bases outside the gene matches: 13. CDR3 DNA: TGCGCCAGCAGCTCTTTTTCACGGGACAGGGGCAGGAATGAGCAGTTCTTC. Amino acid sequence: CASSSFSRDRGRNEQFF.

This chain links TRBV5-4 with TRBJ2-5; TRBD2 agrees at 7 bases. Germline CDR1 reads SGHNT; CDR2 reads YYREEE (reference sequence). J was trimmed by 2 bases and V by 1 base; bases with no gene match: 2. The CDR3 sequence is 14 residues long. CDR3 protein: CASSLKRGQETQYF. For the CDR3, the DNA is TGTGCCAGCAGCTTGAAGCGGGGACAAGAGACCCAGTACTTC.

This chain joins TRBV6-5 and TRBJ1-2; 11 positions match TRBD1. CDR1 is MNHEY, CDR2 SVGAGI, per germline. The CDR3 sequence is 12 residues long. The J segment lost 4 bases and the V segment lost 11 bases, leaving 3 bases of the junction unmatched. CDR3 residues: CAGGTGGYGYTF. CDR3 bases: TGTGCCGGCGGGACAGGGGGCTATGGCTACACCTTC.

The chain joins TRBV19 to TRBJ1-1; 10 bases fit TRBD1. V lost 0 bases, J lost 0 bases, and 10 bases stayed unmatched. The CDR3 extends over 19 amino acids. In germline, CDR1 is LNHDA, CDR2 SQIVND (reference sequence). In nucleotides, the CDR3 is TGTGCCAGTAGTATAGACCCACCGGGACAGGGGCGGATGAACACTGAAGCTTTCTTT. Its protein is CASSIDPPGQGRMNTEAFF. Variable domain in full (rest from reference TRBV19 and TRBJ1-1): DGGITQSPKYLFRKEGQNVTLSCEQNLNHDAMYWYRQDPGQGLRLIYYSQIVNDFQKGDIAEGYSVSREKKESFPLTVTSAQKNPTAFYLCASSIDPPGQGRMNTEAFFGQGTRLTVV.

The V gene is TRBV9, the J gene TRBJ2-2, with D possibly matching TRBD2 (6 bases). CDR3 size: 16 residues. Germline CDR1 reads SGDLS; CDR2 reads YYNGEE. The V end lost 4 bases, the J end lost 3 bases, and 16 bases lay between the germline ends. The CDR3 DNA follows: TGTGCCAGCAGCTCCGGGGGAGATCTGTACACCGGGGAGCTGTTTTTT. Amino acid sequence: CASSSGGDLYTGELFF.

The gene calls are TRBV30 and TRBJ1-1; D remains unclear. This CDR3 has 11 amino acids. V lost 4 bases to trimming and J lost 4 bases, with 7 bases between them. Germline CDR1 is GTSNPN and CDR2 is SVGIG (reference sequence). In DNA, the CDR3 is TGTGCCTGGAAGTTGAGCACTGAAGCTTTCTTT. Translated: CAWKLSTEAFF.

The V and J genes are TRBV9 and TRBJ2-1; 9 positions agree with TRBD2. Germline assignment: CDR1 SGDLS and CDR2 YYNGEE. The ends lost 0 bases at V and 6 bases at J; junction bases unmatched: 4. The CDR3 contains 15 residues. CDR3 sequence reads: CASSVAGTSFNEQFF. DNA of the CDR3: TGTGCCAGCAGCGTAGCCGGGACTAGCTTCAATGAGCAGTTCTTC.

This clone was observed a handful of times. J is TRBJ1-1 and V is TRBV7-3, with unresolved D. Trimming left V 4 bases short and J 1 base short, with 7 bases between. Germline lookup yields CDR1 SGHTA and CDR2 FQGTGA. CDR3 length: 13 amino acids. The CDR3 DNA reads TGTGCCAGCAGCTCTATCCGGAACACTGAAGCTTTCTTT. Amino acid sequence: CASSSIRNTEAFF.

The chain combines TRBV30 with TRBJ2-5; 8 bases map to TRBD2. The CDR3 runs to 14 residues. The germline gives CDR1 GTSNPN, CDR2 SVGIG (reference sequence). V lost 8 bases, J lost 1 base, and 9 bases stayed unmatched. CDR3 sequence reads: CALLRAGGQETQYF. CDR3 DNA sequence: TGTGCCCTGCTGAGGGCGGGGGGCCAAGAGACCCAGTACTTC. The full variable domain, its missing parts supplied by reference TRBV30 and TRBJ2-5, is SQTIHQWPATLVQPVGSPLSLECTVEGTSNPNLYWYRQAAGRGLQLLFYSVGIGQISSEVPQNLSASRPQDRQFILSSKKLLLSDSGFYLCALLRAGGQETQYFGPGTRLLVL.

V and J are TRBV4-3 and TRBJ1-1; D is unresolved. The CDR3 extends over 15 amino acids. Germline-derived CDR1 and CDR2 are LGHNA and YSLEER. V dropped 0 bases and J dropped 1 base, with 9 bases sitting between them. Here the CDR3 DNA reads TGCGCCAGCAGCCAAGATCAGTACCAGAACACTGAAGCTTTCTTT. Its protein product is CASSQDQYQNTEAFF.

This clone occurred once. The V and J genes are TRBV5-1 and TRBJ2-5; the match to TRBD2 covers 14 bases. The CDR3 is 16 amino acids. V gave up 3 bases and J gave up 1 base; unmatched junction bases: 2. CDR1 SGHRS and CDR2 YFSETQ come from the germline V gene. The CDR3 protein is CASSSGTSGGQETQYF. As DNA, the CDR3 is TGCGCCAGCAGCTCCGGGACTAGCGGGGGCCAAGAGACCCAGTACTTC.

The chain employs TRBV18 and TRBJ2-7, with a possible D match to TRBD1 (5 bases). CDR1 and CDR2 (germline): KGHSH, LQKENI. The V and J ends lost 1 base and 3 bases respectively, with 10 bases between them. The CDR3 contains 14 residues. This chain's CDR3 is CASSPRQGVYEQYF. The CDR3 bases are TGTGCCAGCTCACCACGGCAGGGTGTCTACGAGCAGTACTTC.

The chain employs TRBV24-1 and TRBJ2-2; TRBD2 is a possible D gene (7 bases). The CDR3 has 17 amino acids. Germline V gene data show CDR1 as KGHDR and CDR2 as SFDVKD. V was trimmed by 7 bases and J by 1 base, leaving 18 bases between them. The CDR3 sequence is CATSSVPGGRNTGELFF. The DNA for the CDR3 is TGTGCCACCAGCTCTGTACCCGGGGGGCGGAACACCGGGGAGCTGTTTTTT.

This rearrangement joins TRBV11-1 to TRBJ2-1, with D possibly matching TRBD1 (5 bases). The length of the CDR3 is 12 residues. CDR1 SGHAT and CDR2 FQDESV come from the germline V gene (reference sequence). Trimming took 4 bases from V and 12 from J, leaving 13 bases between them. The CDR3 nucleotides read TGTGCCAGCAGCTCCTCAGGACACGGGCAGTTCTTC. This gives the protein CASSSSGHGQFF. Looking up the rest from reference TRBV11-1 and TRBJ2-1 gives the full variable domain: EAEVAQSPRYKITEKSQAVAFWCDPISGHATLYWYRQILGQGPELLVQFQDESVVDDSQLPKDRFSAERLKGVDSTLKIQPAELGDSAMYLCASSSSGHGQFFGPGTRLTVL.

CDR3 loop: CASGTTSGGLGETQYF. DNA of the CDR3: TGTGCCAGCGGAACGACTAGCGGGGGCTTAGGAGAGACCCAGTACTTC. The V call is TRBV5-4, the J call TRBJ2-5, with 12 positions matching TRBD2. Germline-derived CDR1 and CDR2 are SGHNT and YYREEE (reference sequence). Unmatched junction bases numbered 11, after V lost 7 bases and J lost 4 bases. The CDR3 sequence is 16 residues long.

The rearrangement joins TRBV5-1 to TRBJ1-5, with D perhaps TRBD1 (5 bases). The germline V gene encodes CDR1 SGHRS and CDR2 YFSETQ. The CDR3 has 15 amino acids. V was shortened by 1 base and J by 2 bases, with 10 bases between the two germline ends. The DNA of the CDR3 is TGCGCCAGCAGCTTGAATCAGGGTCGCAATCAGCCCCAGCATTTT. Amino acid sequence: CASSLNQGRNQPQHF.

The chain combines TRBV10-3 with TRBJ2-6, with a possible D match to TRBD2 (6 bases). Germline V gene lookup returns CDR1 ENHRY and CDR2 SYGVKD. Trimming left V 3 bases short and J 4 bases short, with 13 bases between. This CDR3 is 16 amino acids long. CDR3 residues: CAISEGGTRGANVLTF. For the CDR3, the DNA is TGTGCCATCAGTGAAGGCGGGACGAGGGGGGCCAACGTCCTGACTTTC.

This chain connects TRBV18 to TRBJ1-6; 10 bases agree with TRBD1. This CDR3 is 19 amino acids long. Germline values: CDR1 KGHSH, CDR2 LQKENI. Losses at the gene ends were 2 bases for V and 0 bases for J; bases not matched to a gene: 7. CDR3 loop: CASSPKGQGGYSYNSPLHF. The CDR3 region has the DNA TGTGCCAGCTCACCAAAAGGACAGGGGGGATACTCCTATAATTCACCCCTCCACTTT. The whole variable domain, filled in from reference TRBV18 and TRBJ1-6, reads NAGVMQNPRHLVRRRGQEARLRCSPMKGHSHVYWYRQLPEEGLKFMVYLQKENIIDESGMPKERFSAEFPKEGPSILRIQQVVRGDSAAYFCASSPKGQGGYSYNSPLHFGNGTRLTVT.

V usage is TRBV7-2 and J usage is TRBJ1-1, with D possibly being TRBD1 (6 bases). Germline V gene data show CDR1 as SGHTA and CDR2 as FQGNSA. Trimming took 0 bases from V and 5 from J, leaving 13 bases between them. This CDR3 contains 15 residues. The CDR3 DNA sequence: TGTGCCAGCAGCTTAGCGGTAACAGGGATAACTGAAGCTTTCTTT. Amino acids: CASSLAVTGITEAFF. Supplemented by reference TRBV7-2 and TRBJ1-1, the full variable domain reads GAGVSQSPSNKVTEKGKDVELRCDPISGHTALYWYRQSLGQGLEFLIYFQGNSAPDKSGLPSDRFSAERTGGSVSTLTIQRTQQEDSAVYLCASSLAVTGITEAFFGQGTRLTVV.

V gene TRBV28 combines with J gene TRBJ1-2; D remains ambiguous. Trimming took 2 bases from V and 4 from J, leaving 8 bases between them. In germline, CDR1 is MDHEN, CDR2 SYDVKM. This CDR3 comprises 13 residues. The CDR3 bases are TGTGCCAGCAGTTTACATGGGCCCTATGGCTACACCTTC. This codes for CASSLHGPYGYTF.

This clone came up once. V and J are TRBV5-1 and TRBJ1-4; D gene ambiguous. Germline V gene data show CDR1 as SGHRS and CDR2 as YFSETQ. V lost 5 bases, J lost 1 base, and 6 bases lay in between. The CDR3 runs to 13 residues. The CDR3 is CASRGVTNEKLFF. The CDR3 DNA reads TGCGCCAGCAGAGGAGTAACTAATGAAAAACTGTTTTTT.

CDR3 coding DNA: TGTGCCAGCTCACCGGGGGGGGCGCATACCAAAAACATTCAGTACTTC. Its protein is CASSPGGAHTKNIQYF. The J gene is TRBJ2-4, the V gene TRBV18, with D perhaps TRBD2 (7 bases). This CDR3 region has 16 residues. The germline CDR1 and CDR2 sequences are KGHSH and LQKENI. Trimming cost V 3 bases and J 2 bases, with 14 bases left between them.

The rearrangement joins TRBV2 to TRBJ2-5; D is unclear. V was shortened by 7 bases and J by 5 bases, with 8 bases between the two germline ends. Per germline, CDR1 SNHLY and CDR2 FYNNEI. CDR3 size: 11 residues. CDR3 in amino acids: CASTRWETQYF. The CDR3 DNA sequence: TGTGCCAGCACTAGGTGGGAGACCCAGTACTTC.

The chain is built from TRBV5-6 and TRBJ2-5, with D possibly being TRBD2 (6 bases). Germline CDR1 reads SGHDT; CDR2 reads YYEEEE. Deletions cut 2 bases from V and 1 base from J, with 12 bases between. CDR3 length: 15 residues. CDR3 DNA sequence: TGTGCCAGCAGCTTTGGCGGGGCGCGCCAAGAGACCCAGTACTTC. Translating it yields CASSFGGARQETQYF. The full variable domain, rest sourced from reference TRBV5-6 and TRBJ2-5, is DAGVTQSPTHLIKTRGQQVTLRCSPKSGHDTVSWYQQALGQGPQFIFQYYEEEERQRGNFPDRFSGHQFPNYSSELNVNALLLGDSALYLCASSFGGARQETQYFGPGTRLLVL.